Presented here are 9 T cell receptor beta chains from one specimen sequenced in a study of blood T cells in healthy people across ages. Primed by a sample-barcoded 5' primer and a J-beta primer mix, a second PCR proceeded for 7 to 11 cycles. TCRdb analysed the 5' RACE reads with MiXCR anew, one entry per CDR3 protein. There are 600,000 to 850,000 distinct CDR3 sequences in the sample; 25% occur only once, and roughly a tenth lies in the top ten. This same sample was also taken into another study, of T cells of mothers and their children.

The sample comprised blood. These receptors were obtained from a boy aged 10-17 years in good health.

This clonotype came up a few times. The J gene is TRBJ2-5, the V gene TRBV29-1; 12 bases match TRBD1. The CDR3 is 16 amino acids. Germline values: CDR1 SQVTM, CDR2 ANQGSEA. The J segment lost 5 bases and the V segment lost 8 bases, leaving 15 bases of the junction unmatched. The CDR3 spells CSCRISGQGAVETQYF. CDR3 sequence (DNA): TGCAGCTGCCGAATCTCGGGACAGGGGGCTGTGGAGACCCAGTACTTC.

This chain connects TRBV11-1 to TRBJ2-4; D might be TRBD2 (7 bases). CDR1 and CDR2 (germline): SGHAT, FQDESV (reference sequence). The V end was cut by 2 bases, the J end by 15 bases, with 20 bases between. The CDR3 length is 14 residues. Here the CDR3 DNA reads TGTGCCAGCAGCTTAAGGGGGGGACCGAGCTCCCCGTACTTC. Protein product: CASSLRGGPSSPYF. Together with reference TRBV11-1 and TRBJ2-4, the CDR3 gives the full variable domain: EAEVAQSPRYKITEKSQAVAFWCDPISGHATLYWYRQILGQGPELLVQFQDESVVDDSQLPKDRFSAERLKGVDSTLKIQPAELGDSAMYLCASSLRGGPSSPYFGAGTRLSVL.

This clonotype was detected only a few times. The chain employs TRBV7-9 and TRBJ2-6, with D possibly being TRBD2 (6 bases). The ends were cut back, 11 bases at V and 2 bases at J, with 7 bases in the middle. In germline, CDR1 is SEHNR, CDR2 FQNEAQ (reference sequence). The CDR3 has 12 residues. The CDR3 region has the DNA TGTGCCGGGAGGACTGGGGCCAACGTCCTGACTTTC. Its translation: CAGRTGANVLTF.

This chain connects TRBV6-5 to TRBJ2-4, with D unclear. With 4 bases removed from V and 7 bases from J, the gap between germline ends came to 17 bases. The CDR3 covers 15 residues. Germline lookup yields CDR1 MNHEY and CDR2 SVGAGI. The CDR3 region has the DNA TGTGCCAGCAGTTCCTCAGGACCGGGCAGGAACATTCAGTACTTC. Translating it yields CASSSSGPGRNIQYF.

The CDR3 region has the DNA TGCAGTGCTAGAGCCTATGCCGGGACAGGTCCCTACAATGAGCAGTTCTTC. This gives the protein CSARAYAGTGPYNEQFF. The chain links TRBV20-1 to TRBJ2-1; 8 nucleotides match TRBD1. The CDR3 is made up of 17 amino acids. V lost 1 base, J lost 2 bases, and 10 bases stayed unmatched. Per the germline V gene, CDR1 is DFQATT and CDR2 is SNEGSKA (reference sequence).

This sequence joins TRBV19 and TRBJ1-4; no definite D call. The CDR3 is 16 amino acids. V lost 0 bases to trimming and J lost 3 bases, with 11 bases between them. Germline V gene sequence: CDR1 LNHDA, CDR2 SQIVND (reference sequence). In DNA, the CDR3 is TGTGCCAGTAGTATAGATGAAGGGATGGCTAATGAAAAACTGTTTTTT. Protein sequence: CASSIDEGMANEKLFF.

The rearrangement joins TRBV18 to TRBJ2-1, with no clear D. The J call may be mistaken, given a closer DNA end match to TRBJ2-5. The V gene's germline CDR1 is KGHSH and CDR2 LQKENI. This CDR3 is built from 13 residues. CDR3: CASSTKAQETQYF. The CDR3 DNA sequence: TGTGCCAGCTCCACGAAAGCACAAGAGACCCAGTACTTC.

This clonotype was picked up a small number of times. The chain is built from TRBV9 and TRBJ1-5; the D gene is possibly TRBD1 (6 bases). The CDR3 length is 16 residues. Germline V gene sequence: CDR1 SGDLS, CDR2 YYNGEE. Trimming pared 4 bases from V and 0 bases from J, leaving 14 bases between. The CDR3: CASSPEGGFSNQPQHF. As DNA, the CDR3 is TGTGCCAGCAGCCCAGAGGGGGGATTTAGCAATCAGCCCCAGCATTTT.

This clonotype was counted only a few times. This chain's CDR3 is CASRTGGAEGYTF. The DNA for the CDR3 is TGTGCCAGCAGGACAGGGGGCGCGGAGGGCTACACCTTC. The chain has TRBV12-3 or TRBV12-4 and TRBJ1-2; 10 bases line up with TRBD1. With 6 bases clipped from V and 8 bases from J, the junction kept 6 bases outside the gene matches. The CDR3 is 13 amino acids.